The T cell receptor beta chain described here comes from a study of immune heterogeneity within non-small cell lung tumors. Overall study: Of all tumors, several turned out to be squamous cell carcinomas, ten to eleven were non-squamous carcinomas and 1 was not otherwise specified.

Each sample used approximately 590 ng of genomic DNA from bulk tumor tissue. Biopsies that were spaced far apart were taken, several per primary tumor, during surgery. The cohort was untreated, with newly diagnosed non-small cell lung cancer undergoing curative surgery. The CDR3 contains 11 residues. Trimming shortened V by 9 bases and J by 8 bases, and 10 bases separated the two germline ends. The germline CDR1 and CDR2 sequences are KGHDR and SFDVKD. Findings and caveats of the study: The study found high-frequency T-cell receptor beta clonotypes largely distinct between individual patients. Identical dominant CDR3 beta clonotypes recurred among a patient's tumor sites, alongside site-unique high-frequency clones.

CDR3 of TCR beta was amplified by multiplex PCR that used 32 V and 13 J primers. One entry per CDR3 protein, called by TCRdb with MiXCR from the multiplex PCR reads. The data hold 2,500 to 3,500 distinct CDR3 sequences, with approximately 45% observed a single time. This clonotype counts as medium-sized (0.01 to 0.1%). Its antigen is unknown. The sample taken for sequencing was lung tumor tissue. The source of this sequence is a man aged 55-75 years with non-small cell lung cancer. The chain is built from TRBV24-1 and TRBJ2-1, with D possibly matching TRBD2 (5 bases). CDR3: CATQRYDEQFF. The CDR3 bases are TGTGCCACCCAGCGGTATGATGAGCAGTTCTTC.